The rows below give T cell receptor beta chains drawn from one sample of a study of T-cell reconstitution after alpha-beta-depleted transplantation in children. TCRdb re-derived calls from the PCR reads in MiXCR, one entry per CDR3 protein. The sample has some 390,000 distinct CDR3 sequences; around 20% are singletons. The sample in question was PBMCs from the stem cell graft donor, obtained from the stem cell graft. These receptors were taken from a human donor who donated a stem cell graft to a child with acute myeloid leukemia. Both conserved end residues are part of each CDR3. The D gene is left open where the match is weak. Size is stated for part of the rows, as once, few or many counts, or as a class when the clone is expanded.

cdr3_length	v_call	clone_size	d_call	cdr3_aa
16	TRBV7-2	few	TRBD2	CASSLNGLAGGDTQYF
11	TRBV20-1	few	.	CSARNQDEAFF
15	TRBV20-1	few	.	CSARHGGAALNTQYF
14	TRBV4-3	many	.	CASSQEGRYSGYTF
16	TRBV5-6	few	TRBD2	CASSFIGRDDTGELFF
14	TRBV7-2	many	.	CASKTDSYNSPLHF
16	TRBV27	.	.	CASSLRGPGNNYGYTF
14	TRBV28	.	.	CASSFLHRNYGYTF
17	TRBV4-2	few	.	CASSQDYEGVFSYEQYF
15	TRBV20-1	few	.	CSARVGSQGSDTQYF
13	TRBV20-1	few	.	CSASSGINYGYTF
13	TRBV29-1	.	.	CSVARGLTYEQYF
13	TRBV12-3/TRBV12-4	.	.	CASSLAFPNEQFF
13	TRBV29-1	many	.	CSCPSFSLETQYF
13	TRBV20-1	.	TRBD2	CSAAGLLTDTQYF
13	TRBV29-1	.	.	CSVVGQSKVEAFF
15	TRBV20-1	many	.	CSAREGRISNQPQHF
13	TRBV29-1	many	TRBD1	CSVGTGDNYGYTF
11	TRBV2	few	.	CASSEAWTQYF
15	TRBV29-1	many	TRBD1	CSVLPGTGAFREQFF
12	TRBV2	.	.	CASAREAYEQYF
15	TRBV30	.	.	CAWSVPAGLTDTQYF
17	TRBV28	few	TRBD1	CASNSFLQGAVNTEAFF
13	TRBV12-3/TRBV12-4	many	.	CASSGSFVETQYF
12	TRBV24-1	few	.	CATSDFGYGYTF
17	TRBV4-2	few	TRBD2	CASSPRLAGVNYNEQFF
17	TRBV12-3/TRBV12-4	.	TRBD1	CASSFAARDRGQETQYF
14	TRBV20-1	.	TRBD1	CSAGGQGLTGELFF
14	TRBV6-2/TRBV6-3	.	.	CASTGIERTGTQYF
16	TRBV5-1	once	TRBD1	CASSGAQKTGAYEQYF
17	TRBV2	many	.	CASSFSITLLGTGELFF
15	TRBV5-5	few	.	CASSLVAGTNYGYTF
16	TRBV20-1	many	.	CSARDSMANSYNEQFF
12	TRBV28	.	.	CASSQGRSEQYF
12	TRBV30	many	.	CAWSVRDYEQYF
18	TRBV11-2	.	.	CASSLDIAALSGTDTQYF
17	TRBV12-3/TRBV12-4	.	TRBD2	CASSFLQVAGVGNEQFF
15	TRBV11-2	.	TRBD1	CASSSGTGSGETQYF
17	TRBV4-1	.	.	CASSQDPAGLVGSPLHF
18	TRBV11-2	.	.	CASSYEGVGALNTGELFF
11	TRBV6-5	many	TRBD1	CASSLQGKQYF
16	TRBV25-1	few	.	CASSETGTQLFYGYTF
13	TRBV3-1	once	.	CASSPDKSNEQFF
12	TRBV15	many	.	CATSRDQVLQYF
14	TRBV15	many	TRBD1	CATSRGQGSYEQYF
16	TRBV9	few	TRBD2	CASSAGGLAGSYEQYF
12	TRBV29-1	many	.	CSVRGWVHEQYF
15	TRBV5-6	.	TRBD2	CASSTSGGSRNEQFF
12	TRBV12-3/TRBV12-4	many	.	CASSIAGGGQFF
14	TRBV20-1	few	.	CSARDRGTNEKLFF